The sequence of this T cell receptor beta chain was determined in a study of cytomegalovirus exposure and HLA in healthy donors (dated by TCRdb to about 2017). With regard to the full study: According to a later analysis, one platform produced both the roughly 110 validation repertoires and the 730 or so repertoires of the first cohort. To predict cytomegalovirus infection status, the study brought together high-throughput TCR immunosequencing, statistical association of individual TCRs with disease status, and machine learning. A separate validation cohort of about 110 different subjects was used in addition to the approximately 610-subject first cohort. The aim of the study was to test whether cataloging public T cell receptors could identify signatures of past pathogen exposure.

The donors were included in the validation cohort of over a hundred subjects, a group kept apart from the roughly 680-subject first cohort. The paper's findings and limits, for the study overall: The validation cohort had no HLA typing available for a later analysis, so co-occurrence within that cohort was assessed over all 130 or so repertoires. Cytomegalovirus status was reported to be diagnosed by the classifier with high specificity and sensitivity in both the original and validation cohorts. Of the cluster scores, about 94% were above 0 in a later analysis, which found that TCRs clustered in the first cohort also tended to co-occur in the 120 or so validation repertoires. Most TCR sequences were observed very rarely across donors, whereas some public TCRs were present in many individuals. According to the authors, the approach could potentially be generalized to other disease states and immunological phenotypes. A total of roughly 160 TCR beta chains were listed by the study as associated with cytomegalovirus. In vitro tests confirmed that a few of the cytomegalovirus-associated TCR beta chains recognize cytomegalovirus antigens.

This clone was counted a few times. Its target antigen remains unknown. No qualities accompany the bases; no much larger clone lies one base away. Measured from the cysteine to the phenylalanine, the CDR3 is 13 residues long. Just the 39-base CDR3 DNA is kept, in frame starting at base 1. V is cut by 2 bases and J by 4 bases, and the space between the germline ends is 6 bases. From the germline V gene, CDR1 is MGHRA and CDR2 is YSYEKL. Library prep was done by the immunoSEQ multiplex PCR assay. The authors' pipeline ran thus. A statistical classification framework was built for diagnosing cytomegalovirus status from the catalog of TCR beta chain sequences. Drawn from immuneACCESS, this table holds only the in-frame rearrangements with V and J called that TCRdb kept. Clones are partly lost; checked studies trace under half to an unresolved V gene and leave the rest unexplained. The V and J calls and clone size come from that table; D and trimming were worked out from the DNA. Present in this sample are more than 95,000 clones, approximately 91% of which were seen just once. The ten largest account for 1.5% to 2.5% of the sample.

This sequence uses TRBV4-1 and TRBJ2-1; a confident D gene designation cannot be given. The material sequenced was PBMCs. The source of this sequence is a woman aged 18-29 years in good health and CMV-seronegative. The DNA sequence reads TGCGCCAGCAGCCAACTCGGTTACAATGAGCAGTTCTTC. It is translated as CASSQLGYNEQFF.